This T cell receptor (beta chain) was found in a study of blood T cell repertoires in COVID-19. The repertoire was sequenced with immunoSEQ multiplex PCR; TCRdb's copy has only in-frame clones and lacks some. The table includes some 270,000 clones, about nine tenths detected once. This CDR3 is 16 amino acids long. Germline CDR1 SGHAT, CDR2 FQNNGV. V was trimmed by 1 base and J by 2 bases, leaving 14 bases between them. Cohorts were determined from participant-reported clinical history. The sequencing input was PBMCs or T cells enriched from blood (not recorded which). The genes are TRBV11-2 and TRBJ1-2, with a weak D call TRBD1 (5 bases). The TCR was taken from a woman aged 60-75 years who had recovered from COVID-19. CDR3 loop: CASSLVPGGQNYGYTF. CDR3 bases: TGTGCCAGCAGCTTAGTCCCGGGGGGTCAAAACTATGGCTACACCTTC.